The rows below give T cell receptor beta chains drawn from one sample of a study of T cells in Graves' hyperthyroidism and ophthalmopathy. Each CDR3 protein is one row after TCRdb ran MiXCR on the multiplex PCR reads. Of 640,000 or so distinct CDR3 sequences in the sample, around 14% were seen once. Material for sequencing was blood. These receptors were collected from a woman under 30 with Graves' ophthalmopathy. The CDR3 runs from the conserved cysteine through the conserved F or W.

TRBV19	TRBJ2-1	CASSIGTSGVNDQFF
TRBV7-6	TRBJ2-1	CASSFRSGMYNEQFF
TRBV7-8	TRBJ2-1	CASSWAGNPNNEQFF
TRBV4-2	TRBJ1-6	CASSQEGYSYNSPLHF
TRBV18	TRBJ1-1	CASSPLGHTEAFF
TRBV7-3	TRBJ1-6	CASSYNWNSPLHF
TRBV29-1	TRBJ1-1	CSAKTGNTEAFF
TRBV12-5	TRBJ2-1	CASGLTRRLGEQFF
TRBV2	TRBJ1-3	CASSELEGGTRNTIYF
TRBV7-3	TRBJ2-2	CASSSFPPGELFF
TRBV15	TRBJ2-7	CATSAGTSGLRSEQYF
TRBV6-2/TRBV6-3	TRBJ2-2	CASSYPSGGAPGELFF
TRBV18	TRBJ2-5	CASSPATGDMETQYF
TRBV29-1	TRBJ1-1	CSVELYTEAFF
TRBV5-1	TRBJ1-5	CASSLALGRDQPQHF
TRBV6-5	TRBJ2-7	CASSYGQGQESYEQYF
TRBV24-1	TRBJ2-5	CATSDWDTQETQYF
TRBV24-1	TRBJ2-2	CATSRGQGTGELFF
TRBV24-1	TRBJ2-1	CATSDYRTGGYNEQFF
TRBV20-1	TRBJ2-1	CSARPGNNEQFF
TRBV5-1	TRBJ1-4	CASSLRRGEKLFF
TRBV2	TRBJ1-2	CASKRSVFANYGYTF
TRBV25-1	TRBJ2-6	CASSESGVWTGANVLTF
TRBV28	TRBJ2-3	CASSIPTDTQYF
TRBV28	TRBJ2-7	CASSFRLHGYEQYF
TRBV7-9	TRBJ2-1	CASSLASRSNEQFF
TRBV9	TRBJ2-7	CASSVGGLGGSYEQYF
TRBV20-1	TRBJ2-1	CSARDGRDSKFF
TRBV19	TRBJ2-3	CASSILAASTDTQYF
TRBV6-2/TRBV6-3	TRBJ2-3	CASSYSPPVSGRVADTQYF
TRBV12-3/TRBV12-4	TRBJ1-2	CASRGNRVNYGYTF
TRBV27	TRBJ2-1	CASSLSTGGTYNEQFF
TRBV4-1	TRBJ1-5	CASSQVSRLQPQHF
TRBV6-1	TRBJ2-7	CASSPGLADSYEQYF
TRBV12-3/TRBV12-4	TRBJ2-1	CASSAGPSSYNEQFF
TRBV30	TRBJ2-7	CAWRDSSYEQYF
TRBV15	TRBJ1-2	CATSRGGIDYGYTF
TRBV4-1	TRBJ2-5	CASSQVLRETQYF
TRBV11-2	TRBJ2-7	CASSQDTVTGLVPYEQYF
TRBV13	TRBJ1-3	CASTTSGNTIYF
TRBV28	TRBJ2-7	CASSSGGTFNEQYF
TRBV19	TRBJ2-5	CASNQGAETQYF
TRBV11-2	TRBJ2-1	CASSFGSGGNEQFF
TRBV6-2/TRBV6-3	TRBJ2-7	CASSYSTKGGGNEQYF
TRBV30	TRBJ2-7	CAWSVLFARPGEQYF
TRBV18	TRBJ1-3	CASSPERGNTIYF
TRBV2	TRBJ2-7	CASSLLGPTTYEQYF
TRBV12-3/TRBV12-4	TRBJ1-2	CASSTGQQRVTF
TRBV28	TRBJ1-5	CANSLPQLSVAQHF
TRBV29-1	TRBJ2-3	CSVSDREGDTQYF